This T cell receptor beta chain derives from a study of T cells in Graves' hyperthyroidism and ophthalmopathy. This clonotype appeared a few times. V was cut by 6 bases and J by 0 bases, with 23 bases left in between. CDR1 is MNHNS, CDR2 SASEGT, per germline. This CDR3 contains 18 residues. Regions amplified from RNA transcripts were the TCR beta CDR3 regions. RT-PCR in the first round (using the HTBI primer set) targeted the TCR CDR3. TCRdb itself ran the multiplex PCR reads through MiXCR, one entry per CDR3 protein. The sample has approximately 600,000 distinct CDR3 sequences, approximately 15% seen once; the top ten hold around 7%.

This receptor was identified in a young woman with Graves' ophthalmopathy. Sequences were obtained from blood. The chain carries TRBV6-1 and TRBJ2-5, with a tentative D call TRBD1 (6 bases). CDR3: CASSPLVGAINNQETQYF. CDR3 coding DNA: TGTGCCAGCAGCCCCTTGGTGGGGGCGATTAATAACCAAGAGACCCAGTACTTC.